Below, 14 T cell receptor beta chains from the same sample are listed, as sequenced in a study of graft-versus-host responses after intestinal transplantation. Data came from immunoSEQ multiplex PCR; TCRdb stores just in-frame clones and leaves some out. This sample has around 49,000 clones; around 89% occur once, and the top ten carry 0.55% to 0.65%. Their target antigens are unknown. Specimen: unstimulated CD4+ T cells sorted from spleen or lymph node cells, collected before transplant. Every receptor here comes from a human donor who was the organ donor for an intestinal transplant.

This clone turned up a few times. The V gene is TRBV19, the J gene TRBJ1-5; TRBD1 agrees at 7 bases. Germline V lookup: CDR1 LNHDA, CDR2 SQIVND (reference sequence). The CDR3 contains 14 residues. J lost 6 bases, V lost 6 bases, and 8 bases had no gene match. The CDR3: CASSPTGPTQPQHF. The DNA of the CDR3 is TGTGCCAGTAGCCCGACAGGGCCAACTCAGCCCCAGCATTTT.

This clone has a handful of counts. This sequence joins TRBV6-4 and TRBJ2-1, with TRBD1 matching 8 bases. Losses at the gene ends were 5 bases for V and 6 bases for J; bases not matched to a gene: 6. Per the germline V gene, CDR1 is MRHNA and CDR2 is SNTAGT. The CDR3 totals 14 residues. The CDR3 DNA reads as TGTGCCAGCAGTATGACCGGGACAGGCAATGAGCAGTTCTTC. Residues: CASSMTGTGNEQFF.

The V and J genes are TRBV7-9 and TRBJ1-5; D perhaps matches TRBD1 (6 bases). Per the germline V gene, CDR1 is SEHNR and CDR2 is FQNEAQ (reference sequence). Trimming cost V 4 bases and J 5 bases, with 18 bases left between them. The CDR3 is made up of 16 amino acids. CDR3 sequence reads: CASSWGLGVLHQPQHF. The CDR3 DNA reads as TGTGCCAGCAGCTGGGGGCTGGGGGTCCTTCATCAGCCCCAGCATTTT.

The chain recombines TRBV27 with TRBJ1-1; D unresolved. V gave up 7 bases and J gave up 4 bases, with 22 bases separating them. Germline CDR1 is MNHEY and CDR2 is SMNVEV (reference sequence). The CDR3 has 16 amino acids. As DNA, the CDR3 is TGTGCCAGCACTAATCGAGCCCCCTTAGCGACCACTGAAGCTTTCTTT. Translating gives CASTNRAPLATTEAFF.

The genes are TRBV27 and TRBJ2-2; TRBD2 matches at 14 bases. The CDR3 consists of 18 residues. With V trimmed by 5 bases and J by 4 bases, 9 bases remained unmatched. In germline, CDR1 is MNHEY, CDR2 SMNVEV (reference sequence). The CDR3 DNA sequence: TGTGCCAGCAGTACCGGGACTAGCGGGAGTTGGGGCACCGGGGAGCTGTTTTTT. It translates to CASSTGTSGSWGTGELFF.

The chain carries TRBV7-3 and TRBJ1-1; D possibly corresponds to TRBD1 (5 bases). The CDR3 is 15 residues long. Trimming took 4 bases from V and 2 from J, leaving 14 bases between them. Germline assignment: CDR1 SGHTA and CDR2 FQGTGA. CDR3 loop: CASSSTGGVNTEAFF. The CDR3 DNA follows: TGTGCCAGCAGCTCCACAGGAGGGGTAAACACTGAAGCTTTCTTT. Full variable domain (missing parts from reference TRBV7-3 and TRBJ1-1): GAGVSQTPSNKVTEKGKYVELRCDPISGHTALYWYRQSLGQGPEFLIYFQGTGAADDSGLPNDRFFAVRPEGSVSTLKIQRTERGDSAVYLCASSSTGGVNTEAFFGQGTRLTVV.

The genes are TRBV18 and TRBJ2-7; TRBD1 matches at 7 bases. The length of the CDR3 is 13 residues. Trimming cost V 4 bases and J 2 bases; bases outside gene matches: 2. Germline V lookup: CDR1 KGHSH, CDR2 LQKENI. CDR3 residues: CASSRQGPYEQYF. The CDR3 DNA reads TGTGCCAGCTCACGACAGGGCCCCTACGAGCAGTACTTC.

The chain combines TRBV9 with TRBJ1-1; the D gene is possibly TRBD1 (5 bases). The V end lost 0 bases, the J end lost 3 bases, and 12 bases lay between the germline ends. CDR1 and CDR2 from the germline V gene are SGDLS and YYNGEE. This CDR3 comprises 15 residues. The CDR3 sequence is CASSVANLGHTEAFF. CDR3 DNA sequence: TGTGCCAGCAGCGTAGCTAATCTGGGGCACACTGAAGCTTTCTTT.

This sequence joins TRBV30 and TRBJ1-5; a possible D gene is TRBD1 (6 bases). The length of the CDR3 is 13 residues. Germline V gene lookup returns CDR1 GTSNPN and CDR2 SVGIG (reference sequence). Trimming removed 1 base from V and 2 bases from J, with 6 bases in between. In DNA, the CDR3 is TGTGCCTGGAGTGACAGGGGCAATCAGCCCCAGCATTTT. Its protein product is CAWSDRGNQPQHF.

This clone was observed a handful of times. This chain links TRBV28 with TRBJ1-5, with D possibly TRBD1 on 5 matching bases. Germline CDR1 is MDHEN and CDR2 is SYDVKM. V was shortened by 8 bases and J by 3 bases, with 11 bases between the two germline ends. This CDR3 is 13 amino acids long. This CDR3 is CASLTGNNQPQHF. DNA for the CDR3: TGTGCCAGCTTAACAGGAAACAATCAGCCCCAGCATTTT. Looking up the rest from reference TRBV28 and TRBJ1-5 gives the full variable domain: DVKVTQSSRYLVKRTGEKVFLECVQDMDHENMFWYRQDPGLGLRLIYFSYDVKMKEKGDIPEGYSVSREKKERFSLILESASTNQTSMYLCASLTGNNQPQHFGDGTRLSIL.

The chain links TRBV6-1 to TRBJ1-1, with D possibly being TRBD1 (5 bases). The CDR3 loop spans 12 amino acids. Trimming removed 6 bases from V and 11 bases from J, with 16 bases in between. Per the germline V gene, CDR1 is MNHNS and CDR2 is SASEGT. The CDR3 reads CASSLDNKLAFF. The DNA for the CDR3 is TGTGCCAGCAGCCTGGACAATAAGTTGGCTTTCTTT.

This chain connects TRBV7-2 to TRBJ2-7; 8 bases are a match to TRBD2. The germline CDR1 and CDR2 sequences are SGHTA and FQGNSA. The CDR3 consists of 16 residues. The ends lost 5 bases at V and 6 bases at J; junction bases unmatched: 15. This CDR3 is CASSLNPGLDMGEQYF. The CDR3 DNA follows: TGTGCCAGCAGCCTTAACCCGGGACTAGATATGGGCGAGCAGTACTTC.

The chain combines TRBV5-8 with TRBJ2-4; 12 bases align to TRBD1. J lost 0 bases, V lost 4 bases, and 8 bases had no gene match. The CDR3 spans 18 residues. Germline V gives CDR1 SGHTS, CDR2 YDEGEE. The CDR3 DNA reads TGTGCCAGCAGCGGGACAGGGGGCGGGTTTCTAGCCAAAAACATTCAGTACTTC. Translation gives CASSGTGGGFLAKNIQYF.

This chain connects TRBV19 to TRBJ2-1; TRBD2 matches at 7 bases. This CDR3 is 14 amino acids long. After removal of 5 bases from V and 9 bases from J, the junction contained 10 bases not matched to a gene. Germline values: CDR1 LNHDA, CDR2 SQIVND (reference sequence). In nucleotides, the CDR3 is TGTGCCAGTAGTCTGCCATCGCGGGGGAGTGAGCAGTTCTTC. It translates to CASSLPSRGSEQFF.